The text below deals with one TCR beta chain. Its antigen remains unknown. Second-dose intervals of approximately 4 or approximately 12 weeks were pooled. Germline V gene lookup returns CDR1 SGHDT and CDR2 YYEEEE. V lost 0 bases to trimming and J lost 5 bases; unmatched junction nucleotides: 7. CDR3 length: 16 amino acids. The sample is drawn from a study of T cell responses to AZD1222 COVID-19 vaccine. The study, taken as a whole, reports: The study found vaccine-associated CD4 TCRs spanning spike, dominant at 160-218 and 743-854. Most donors were white British and more were female, and clonal diversity was possibly underestimated.

Method: immunoSEQ multiplex PCR; TCRdb's copy keeps in-frame clones and lacks some. The sample shows around 140,000 clones, 80% to 95% of them seen only once. The chain uses TRBV5-6 and TRBJ2-3, with TRBD2 matching over 9 bases. The sequence derives from an adult who received the AZD1222 COVID-19 vaccine. The starting material was peripheral blood, obtained 28 days after the second AZD1222 dose. For the CDR3, the DNA is TGTGCCAGCAGCTTGGGAGCTAGCGGGGTCAAAGATACGCAGTATTTT. Protein sequence: CASSLGASGVKDTQYF. Full variable domain (rest looked up from reference TRBV5-6 and TRBJ2-3): DAGVTQSPTHLIKTRGQQVTLRCSPKSGHDTVSWYQQALGQGPQFIFQYYEEEERQRGNFPDRFSGHQFPNYSSELNVNALLLGDSALYLCASSLGASGVKDTQYFGPGTRLTVL.